A selection of T cell receptor beta chains follows, all from one sample in a study of blood T cell repertoires in COVID-19. Repertoires were generated with immunoSEQ multiplex PCR, while TCRdb's copy carries only in-frame clones and drops some. This table holds approximately 310,000 clones, 85% found once. Sequencing was carried out using PBMCs or T cells enriched from blood (not recorded which). The source of these receptors is a woman in her 30s who had been exposed to COVID-19. Each CDR3 is given with its conserved first and last residue. A D gene is named only where the DNA matches it firmly. The size entry is marked missing in some rows and otherwise reads once, few, many or a size class.

clone size	V gene	CDR3 length	J gene	D gene	CDR3 DNA	CDR3 protein
-	TRBV7-8	15	TRBJ2-2	-	TGTGCCAGCAGCCAGGAGCTAGTGGGCACCGGGGAGCTGTTTTTT	CASSQELVGTGELFF
-	TRBV7-2	17	TRBJ2-3	TRBD2	TGTGCCAGCAGCTTAGCGCGGGCGGGAGGGGGCACAGATACGCAGTATTTT	CASSLARAGGGTDTQYF
-	TRBV9	15	TRBJ2-1	TRBD2	TGTGCCAGCAGCTCGAGACTAGCGGGGTACAATGAGCAGTTCTTC	CASSSRLAGYNEQFF
-	TRBV5-4	15	TRBJ1-6	-	TGTGCCAGCAGCACCGTTTCGGGGGTGAATTCACCCCTCCACTTT	CASSTVSGVNSPLHF
-	TRBV6-2/TRBV6-3	12	TRBJ2-7	-	TGTGCCAGCAGTTCCAGCTCCTACGAGCAGTACTTC	CASSSSSYEQYF
-	TRBV7-9	15	TRBJ2-7	TRBD1	TGTGCCAGCAGCTTAACAGGGGACGCGCTAGGCGAGCAGTACTTC	CASSLTGDALGEQYF
-	TRBV4-1	18	TRBJ2-4	TRBD2	TGCGCCAGCAGCACCAAGATCGGGGGGAGCTTAGCCAAAAACATTCAGTACTTC	CASSTKIGGSLAKNIQYF
-	TRBV7-3	12	TRBJ2-2	-	TGTGCCAGCAGCCCTCAGGGAGGGGAGCTGTTTTTT	CASSPQGGELFF
-	TRBV7-9	17	TRBJ1-2	TRBD1	TGTGCCAGCAGCTTAGCAGGGACAGGGGGCATCGGCTATGGCTACACCTTC	CASSLAGTGGIGYGYTF
-	TRBV3-1/TRBV3-2	15	TRBJ1-2	-	TGTGCCAGCAGCCAAGATAGTACAGGGATCTATGGCTACACCTTC	CASSQDSTGIYGYTF
-	TRBV5-6	17	TRBJ2-3	TRBD2	TGTGCCAGCAGGCGGCGACTAGCGGGGGGCCCCACAGATACGCAGTATTTT	CASRRRLAGGPTDTQYF
-	TRBV5-4	14	TRBJ2-1	TRBD2	TGTGCCAGCAGCGGGGGGGATGAGAACAATGAGCAGTTCTTC	CASSGGDENNEQFF
-	TRBV27	16	TRBJ2-1	TRBD2	TGTGCCAGCCGATACGAGGGAGGGAGCTCCTACAATGAGCAGTTCTTC	CASRYEGGSSYNEQFF
-	TRBV2	15	TRBJ1-1	TRBD1	TGTGCCAGCAGGCAGCGGACAGGGGCGAACACTGAAGCTTTCTTT	CASRQRTGANTEAFF
-	TRBV9	16	TRBJ2-7	TRBD1	TGTGCCAGCAGCGTAGGAGGGACAGGGAGCTCCTACGAGCAGTACTTC	CASSVGGTGSSYEQYF
-	TRBV28	17	TRBJ2-7	TRBD2	TGTGCCAGCACCGGGACTAGCGGGGGGGCCCCGGCCTACGAGCAGTACTTC	CASTGTSGGAPAYEQYF
few	TRBV10-2	14	TRBJ1-1	-	TGCGCCAGCAGTGAAGTCAGGCTTAGCACTGAAGCTTTCTTT	CASSEVRLSTEAFF
-	TRBV3-1/TRBV3-2	16	TRBJ1-1	TRBD1	TGTGCCAGCAGCCCCCACCAGGGACAGGGGGCGACTGAAGCTTTCTTT	CASSPHQGQGATEAFF